This TCR beta chain came from a study of CD8 T cells in ankylosing spondylitis. The study's findings and limits: Previously reported in reactive arthritis synovial fluid and blood were some of the motif variants. A motif in TCR beta, a set of fewer than ten highly homologous variants, appeared characteristic of ankylosing spondylitis blood.

CDR1 is SGDLS, CDR2 YYNGEE, per germline. This CDR3 is built from 15 residues. Between the trimmed V and J ends, which lost 4 bases and 1 base, there was a span of 13 bases. This clonotype was recorded a few times. Antigen: not known. TCRdb ran MiXCR on the 5' RACE reads and lists one entry per CDR3 protein. Among 750,000 to 850,000 distinct CDR3 sequences listed, 10% to 15% were seen once. Specimen: blood, either unsorted or a sorted T cell fraction (not recorded which). The clonotype was recovered from a male donor with ankylosing spondylitis. The gene calls are TRBV9 and TRBJ2-3, with TRBD1 as a possible D gene (7 bases). CDR3 sequence: CASSPTGEGTDTQYF. CDR3 coding DNA: TGTGCCAGCAGCCCAACAGGGGAGGGCACAGATACGCAGTATTTT. The variable domain in full, with the rest retrieved from reference TRBV9 and TRBJ2-3, is DSGVTQTPKHLITATGQRVTLRCSPRSGDLSVYWYQQSLDQGLQFLIQYYNGEERAKGNILERFSAQQFPDLHSELNLSSLELGDSALYFCASSPTGEGTDTQYFGPGTRLTVL.